What follows are 23 T cell receptor beta chains derived from one specimen sequenced in a study of blood T cell repertoires in COVID-19. Assay used: immunoSEQ multiplex PCR; TCRdb lists only in-frame clones, some missing. Of hundreds of thousands of clones in the sample, over 75% are singletons; the top ten hold more than 8.5%. Specimen: peripheral blood. The origin of the receptors is an older woman with COVID-19, enrolled during active disease.

Only a few counts were recorded for this clone. V is TRBV5-4 and J is TRBJ2-7, with a weak D call TRBD2 (6 bases). Trimming took 4 bases from V and 7 from J, leaving 12 bases between them. This CDR3 region has 12 residues. CDR1 SGHNT and CDR2 YYREEE come from the germline V gene (reference sequence). CDR3 protein: CASSTDLAEQYF. As DNA, the CDR3 is TGTGCCAGCAGCACCGACCTAGCGGAGCAGTACTTC.

The rearrangement links TRBV19 to TRBJ2-3; D is possibly TRBD1 (6 bases). Germline CDR1 reads LNHDA; CDR2 reads SQIVND (reference sequence). The CDR3 totals 14 residues. The V end was cut by 7 bases, the J end by 4 bases, with 15 bases between. The CDR3 reads CASKWGQGSDTQYF. Written as DNA, the CDR3 is TGTGCCAGTAAATGGGGGCAGGGTTCAGATACGCAGTATTTT. Together with reference TRBV19 and TRBJ2-3, the CDR3 gives the full variable domain: DGGITQSPKYLFRKEGQNVTLSCEQNLNHDAMYWYRQDPGQGLRLIYYSQIVNDFQKGDIAEGYSVSREKKESFPLTVTSAQKNPTAFYLCASKWGQGSDTQYFGPGTRLTVL.

V usage is TRBV19 and J usage is TRBJ1-5, with TRBD1 matching 9 bases. Germline V gives CDR1 LNHDA, CDR2 SQIVND (reference sequence). The CDR3 runs to 18 residues. Germline trimming cut 3 bases from V and 0 bases from J; bases unmatched to any gene: 9. Written as DNA, the CDR3 is TGTGCCAGTAGTATGGTGGGGACAGGGAAAATTAGCAATCAGCCCCAGCATTTT. Amino acid sequence: CASSMVGTGKISNQPQHF. Supplemented by reference TRBV19 and TRBJ1-5, the full variable domain reads DGGITQSPKYLFRKEGQNVTLSCEQNLNHDAMYWYRQDPGQGLRLIYYSQIVNDFQKGDIAEGYSVSREKKESFPLTVTSAQKNPTAFYLCASSMVGTGKISNQPQHFGDGTRLSIL.

The chain employs TRBV28 and TRBJ2-7; 8 positions agree with TRBD1. CDR1 is MDHEN and CDR2 is SYDVKM in the germline V gene. J was trimmed by 10 bases and V by 7 bases; bases with no gene match: 12. The CDR3 length is 13 residues. The CDR3 reads CASTLPQGAHQYF. CDR3 nucleotides: TGTGCCAGCACCCTTCCGCAGGGGGCACATCAGTACTTC. The full variable domain, in which reference TRBV28 and TRBJ2-7 provide the parts outside the CDR3, is DVKVTQSSRYLVKRTGEKVFLECVQDMDHENMFWYRQDPGLGLRLIYFSYDVKMKEKGDIPEGYSVSREKKERFSLILESASTNQTSMYLCASTLPQGAHQYFGPGTRLTVT.

This chain joins TRBV2 and TRBJ2-1, with 10 bases fitting TRBD2. The CDR3 totals 14 residues. J lost 7 bases, V lost 2 bases, and 2 bases had no gene match. Germline V gene lookup returns CDR1 SNHLY and CDR2 FYNNEI. This chain's CDR3 is CASSESSGRNEQFF. CDR3 bases: TGTGCCAGCAGTGAATCTAGCGGGAGAAATGAGCAGTTCTTC.

The chain uses TRBV6-5 and TRBJ2-7; 9 bases line up with TRBD1. This CDR3 has 14 amino acids. Germline V gene lookup returns CDR1 MNHEY and CDR2 SVGAGI. The V and J ends lost 4 bases and 7 bases, in that order; junction bases with no gene match: 8. The CDR3: CASSSPGQGQEQYF. In DNA form, the CDR3 reads TGTGCCAGCAGTTCCCCGGGACAGGGCCAAGAGCAGTACTTC.

This chain connects TRBV24-1 to TRBJ2-6; D gene ambiguous. The CDR3 runs 15 residues. CDR1 is KGHDR and CDR2 is SFDVKD in the germline V gene. The V end lost 8 bases, the J end lost 2 bases, and 12 bases lay between the germline ends. The CDR3 DNA is TGTGCCACCAATACTGCCTCACCTGGGGCCAACGTCCTGACTTTC. Translated, it gives CATNTASPGANVLTF.

The chain couples TRBV6-5 to TRBJ1-3; tentative D call: TRBD1 (5 bases). This CDR3 is 13 amino acids long. V gave up 5 bases and J gave up 4 bases, with 9 bases separating them. From germline, CDR1 is MNHEY and CDR2 SVGAGI. The CDR3 here is CASSPTVGNTIYF. In nucleotides, the CDR3 is TGTGCCAGCAGTCCGACAGTCGGAAACACCATATATTTT.

V gene TRBV4-1 combines with J gene TRBJ2-7, with D unresolved. The V gene's germline CDR1 is MGHRA and CDR2 YSYEKL. There are 14 residues in the CDR3. Trimming stripped 4 bases from V and 0 bases from J, with 10 bases between. The CDR3 DNA is TGCGCCAGCAGCCCCCCTCGGGTCTCCTACGAGCAGTACTTC. This codes for CASSPPRVSYEQYF.

The chain uses TRBV18 and TRBJ1-5; D is perhaps TRBD1 (5 bases). Germline V gives CDR1 KGHSH, CDR2 LQKENI. The V end lost 2 bases, the J end lost 3 bases, and 11 bases lay between the germline ends. The CDR3 has 15 residues. The CDR3 region has the DNA TGTGCCAGCTCACCAGGGGCCCCTGTCAATCAGCCCCAGCATTTT. It encodes CASSPGAPVNQPQHF. Combining the CDR3 with reference TRBV18 and TRBJ1-5 gives the whole variable domain NAGVMQNPRHLVRRRGQEARLRCSPMKGHSHVYWYRQLPEEGLKFMVYLQKENIIDESGMPKERFSAEFPKEGPSILRIQQVVRGDSAAYFCASSPGAPVNQPQHFGDGTRLSIL.

The chain couples TRBV5-1 to TRBJ2-2, with 12 bases identical to TRBD1. The CDR3 extends over 19 amino acids. J gave up 4 bases and V 3 bases, and 13 bases lay outside the gene matches. Looked up from germline, CDR1 is SGHRS and CDR2 is YFSETQ. For the CDR3, the DNA is TGCGCCAGCAGCTCGCGTCCCGGGACAGGGGGCTCAAGCACCGGGGAGCTGTTTTTT. Its protein product is CASSSRPGTGGSSTGELFF.

The chain couples TRBV3-1 (or the pseudogene TRBV3-2) to TRBJ2-5; 7 bases are a match to TRBD2. CDR3 size: 20 residues. CDR1 is LGHDT, CDR2 YNNKEL, per germline (reference sequence). V shed 0 bases and J 0 bases; nucleotides not matched to a gene: 16. The DNA of the CDR3 is TGTGCCAGCAGCCAAGATCTTTTAGCGGGCATAAGATTAGACCAAGAGACCCAGTACTTC. Translating it yields CASSQDLLAGIRLDQETQYF.

The CDR3 reads CASSSEKSYNEKLFF. CDR3 DNA sequence: TGCGCCAGCAGCTCGGAGAAGTCCTATAATGAAAAACTGTTTTTT. J is TRBJ1-4 and V is TRBV5-1; D is undetermined. This CDR3 contains 15 residues. Deletions cut 3 bases from V and 4 bases from J, with 13 bases between. CDR1 and CDR2 from the germline V gene are SGHRS and YFSETQ.

The genes are TRBV5-6 and TRBJ1-6; D perhaps matches TRBD1 (6 bases). The germline V gene encodes CDR1 SGHDT and CDR2 YYEEEE. This CDR3 region has 13 residues. V shed 1 base and J shed 14 bases, with 13 bases lying between them. The CDR3 DNA reads as TGTGCCAGCAGCTTGACAGCCCCAGGGGCCCTCCACTTT. It yields the protein CASSLTAPGALHF.

The chain joins TRBV7-8 to TRBJ2-7, with 8 bases identical to TRBD2. V gave up 5 bases and J gave up 3 bases; unmatched junction bases: 9. Germline CDR1 and CDR2: SGHVS and FQNEAQ. This CDR3 has 15 residues. Here the CDR3 DNA reads TGTGCCAGCAGCAGCAGCGGGACTAGTATCTACGAGCAGTACTTC. Translation gives CASSSSGTSIYEQYF. Full variable domain (rest looked up from reference TRBV7-8 and TRBJ2-7): GAGVSQSPRYKVAKRGQDVALRCDPISGHVSLFWYQQALGQGPEFLTYFQNEAQLDKSGLPSDRFFAERPEGSVSTLKIQRTQQEDSAVYLCASSSSGTSIYEQYFGPGTRLTVT.

The chain carries TRBV28 and TRBJ1-4; D possibly corresponds to TRBD1 (5 bases). This CDR3 contains 14 residues. V was trimmed by 3 bases and J by 8 bases, leaving 13 bases between them. The V gene's germline CDR1 is MDHEN and CDR2 SYDVKM. CDR3 nucleotide sequence: TGTGCCAGCAGTTTGGGGGGAAGGGAGGAAAAACTGTTTTTT. Translated, it gives CASSLGGREEKLFF.

The CDR3 DNA is TGTGCCAGCAGTGAACCCGGACAGGGTTCAAACACCATATATTTT. This translates into CASSEPGQGSNTIYF. The V call is TRBV2, the J call TRBJ1-3; 8 bases map to TRBD1. Losses at the gene ends were 2 bases for V and 6 bases for J; bases not matched to a gene: 6. The V gene's germline CDR1 is SNHLY and CDR2 FYNNEI. The CDR3 is made up of 15 amino acids.

The rearrangement links TRBV7-3 to TRBJ1-4, with no clear D. CDR3 length: 17 amino acids. Trimming removed 6 bases from V and 2 bases from J, with 19 bases in between. Per the germline V gene, CDR1 is SGHTA and CDR2 is FQGTGA. Written as DNA, the CDR3 is TGTGCCAGCAGGATCCATAAGCAGGCGCCCACTAATGAAAAACTGTTTTTT. This sequence encodes CASRIHKQAPTNEKLFF.

This chain joins TRBV28 and TRBJ2-1, with D possibly being TRBD2 (6 bases). The CDR3 has 12 residues. CDR1 MDHEN and CDR2 SYDVKM come from the germline V gene. V shed 6 bases and J shed 13 bases, with 16 bases lying between them. The CDR3 protein is CASSLVEGSQFF. CDR3 sequence (DNA): TGTGCCAGCAGCCTGGTGGAGGGGAGCCAGTTCTTC.

The J gene is TRBJ2-7, the V gene TRBV12-3 or TRBV12-4; 9 bases line up with TRBD1. The CDR3 sequence is 13 residues long. V gave up 5 bases and J gave up 4 bases; unmatched junction bases: 3. The CDR3 sequence: CASSDRGGYEQYF. The CDR3 region has the DNA TGTGCCAGCAGTGACAGGGGGGGTTACGAGCAGTACTTC.

The V call is TRBV29-1, the J call TRBJ1-1; TRBD1 is a possible D gene (5 bases). The germline V and J ends were trimmed by 5 bases and 6 bases, with 16 bases remaining between them. The CDR3 consists of 13 residues. Per germline, CDR1 SQVTM and CDR2 ANQGSEA. CDR3 region: CSVRTPRFAEAFF. The CDR3 nucleotides are TGCAGCGTTCGGACACCTCGGTTCGCTGAAGCTTTCTTT.

This sequence joins TRBV28 and TRBJ2-4, with a possible D match to TRBD1 (5 bases). This CDR3 has 15 residues. CDR1 and CDR2 from the germline V gene are MDHEN and SYDVKM. V lost 3 bases and J 3 bases, leaving 12 bases between the germline ends. This CDR3 is CASSFSGNGKNIQYF. CDR3 bases: TGTGCCAGCAGTTTTTCAGGGAACGGCAAAAACATTCAGTACTTC.

J is TRBJ2-5 and V is TRBV6-2 or TRBV6-3; 8 bases are shared with TRBD1. This CDR3 is built from 15 residues. Germline V CDR1 and CDR2: MNHEY, SVGEGT. V lost 6 bases and J lost 5; bases outside the gene matches: 11. CDR3 sequence reads: CASSHRQGARETQYF. DNA of the CDR3: TGTGCCAGCAGCCACCGTCAGGGGGCGCGTGAGACCCAGTACTTC.